The following is a TCR beta chain sequence with its context. Its antigen is currently unknown. A much more abundant neighbour one base away suggests this may be a read error. To make TCR beta libraries, researchers used iRepertoire HTBI primers and Arm-PCR of CDR3 regions. In TCRdb, the multiplex PCR reads were re-called with MiXCR into one record per CDR3 protein. The sample includes 240,000 or so distinct CDR3 sequences, 20% seen only once; the top ten take approximately 13%. Germline-derived CDR1 and CDR2 are GTSNPN and SVGIG (reference sequence). The CDR3 extends over 15 amino acids. This sample was included in a study of regulatory T cells in long-lasting Graves disease. Study-wide results and limits: Peripheral blood, not thyroid tissue, was the sole material studied. Persistent disease was associated with favored TRBV28 usage and with favored use of TRBJ1-2 and TRBJ2-5.

Time point of the sample: newly diagnosed GD, antithyroid drugs for less than 3 months. Extracted PBMC RNA gave rise to the TCR library. As a group, patients came from one endocrinology department in Xi'an, China. Around 10 milliliters of peripheral blood were taken and placed in EDTA tubes. This chain connects TRBV30 to TRBJ2-4; 10 bases are a match to TRBD1. This receptor was obtained from a female donor with Graves disease. The sequences come from peripheral blood mononuclear cells (PBMCs), collected at new diagnosis, from a patient treated with antithyroid drugs. The CDR3 nucleotides are TGTGCCAGGAGTCCCCCCCGGACAGGGGGAAACATTCAGTACTTC. Protein sequence: CARSPPRTGGNIQYF.